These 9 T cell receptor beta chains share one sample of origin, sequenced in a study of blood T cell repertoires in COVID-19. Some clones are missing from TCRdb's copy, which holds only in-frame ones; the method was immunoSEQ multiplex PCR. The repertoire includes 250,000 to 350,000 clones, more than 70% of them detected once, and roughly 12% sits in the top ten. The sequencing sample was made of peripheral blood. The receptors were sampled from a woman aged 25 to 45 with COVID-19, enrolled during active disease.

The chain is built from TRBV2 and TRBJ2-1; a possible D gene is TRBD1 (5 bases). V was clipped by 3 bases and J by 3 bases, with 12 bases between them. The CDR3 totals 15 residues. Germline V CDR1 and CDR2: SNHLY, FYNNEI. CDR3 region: CASSEGRTNYNEQFF. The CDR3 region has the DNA TGTGCCAGCAGTGAGGGGCGGACGAACTACAATGAGCAGTTCTTC.

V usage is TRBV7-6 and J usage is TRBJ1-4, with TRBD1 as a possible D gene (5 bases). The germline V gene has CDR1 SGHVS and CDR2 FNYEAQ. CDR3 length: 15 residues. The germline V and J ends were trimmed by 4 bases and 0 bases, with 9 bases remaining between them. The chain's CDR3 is CASSWGGSTNEKLFF. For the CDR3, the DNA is TGTGCCAGCAGCTGGGGGGGATCAACTAATGAAAAACTGTTTTTT.

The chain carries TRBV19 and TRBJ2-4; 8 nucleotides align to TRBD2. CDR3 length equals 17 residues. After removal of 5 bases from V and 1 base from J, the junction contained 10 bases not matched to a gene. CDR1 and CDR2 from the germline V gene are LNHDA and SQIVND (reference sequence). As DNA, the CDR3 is TGTGCCAGTAGTTTCACGGGAGGGTCGACGGCCAAAAACATTCAGTACTTC. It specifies CASSFTGGSTAKNIQYF.

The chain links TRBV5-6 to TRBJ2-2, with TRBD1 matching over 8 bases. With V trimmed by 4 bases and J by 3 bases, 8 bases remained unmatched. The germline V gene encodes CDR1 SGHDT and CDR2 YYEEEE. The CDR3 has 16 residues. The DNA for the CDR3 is TGTGCCAGCAGCCCTCTGGACAGGGCTGACACCGGGGAGCTGTTTTTT. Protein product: CASSPLDRADTGELFF.

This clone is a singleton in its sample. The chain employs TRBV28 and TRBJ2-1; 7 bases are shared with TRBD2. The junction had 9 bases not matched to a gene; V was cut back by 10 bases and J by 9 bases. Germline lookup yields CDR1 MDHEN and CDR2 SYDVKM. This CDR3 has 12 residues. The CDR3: CATTGGFGEQFF. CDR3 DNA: TGTGCCACCACGGGGGGATTTGGTGAGCAGTTCTTC.

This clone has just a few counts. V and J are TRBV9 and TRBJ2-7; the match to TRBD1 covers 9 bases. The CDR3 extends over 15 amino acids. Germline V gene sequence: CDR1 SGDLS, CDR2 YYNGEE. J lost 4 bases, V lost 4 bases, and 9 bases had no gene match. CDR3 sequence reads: CASSPTGGTGYEQYF. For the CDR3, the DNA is TGTGCCAGCAGCCCAACAGGGGGCACGGGGTACGAGCAGTACTTC.

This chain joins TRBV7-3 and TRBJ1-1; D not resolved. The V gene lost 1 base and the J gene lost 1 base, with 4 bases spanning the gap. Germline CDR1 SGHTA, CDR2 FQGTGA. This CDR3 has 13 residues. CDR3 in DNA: TGTGCCAGCAGCTTAAAAGCGAACACTGAAGCTTTCTTT. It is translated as CASSLKANTEAFF.

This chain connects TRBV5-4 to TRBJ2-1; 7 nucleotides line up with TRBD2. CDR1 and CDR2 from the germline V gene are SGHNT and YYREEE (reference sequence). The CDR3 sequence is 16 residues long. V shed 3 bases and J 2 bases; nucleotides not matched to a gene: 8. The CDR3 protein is CASSYLGSGAYNEQFF. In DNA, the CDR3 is TGTGCCAGCAGCTACCTGGGGAGCGGGGCCTACAATGAGCAGTTCTTC.

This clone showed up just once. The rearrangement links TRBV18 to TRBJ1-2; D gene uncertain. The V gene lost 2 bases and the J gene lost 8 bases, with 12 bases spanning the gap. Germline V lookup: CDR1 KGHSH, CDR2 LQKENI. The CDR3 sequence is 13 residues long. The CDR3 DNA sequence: TGTGCCAGCTCACCAAAGGAGGGAACCGGCTACACCTTC. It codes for CASSPKEGTGYTF.